This TCR beta chain was documented in a study of CD8 T cells in ankylosing spondylitis. TCRdb independently ran MiXCR on the 5' RACE reads; one entry per CDR3 protein. The table includes 240,000 or so distinct CDR3 sequences, around 7.8% detected once. After removal of 7 bases from V and 5 bases from J, the junction contained 5 bases not matched to a gene. The CDR3 totals 14 residues. Germline CDR1 reads SQVTM; CDR2 reads ANQGSEA. This clonotype was picked up many times. Its antigen is unidentified. General study points: Ankylosing spondylitis blood seemed to carry a telltale TCR beta motif made of eight or nine highly homologous variants.

The sequenced sample consisted of blood, either unsorted or a sorted T cell fraction (not recorded which). The sequence was collected from a male donor with ankylosing spondylitis or in good health (not recorded which). The rearrangement joins TRBV29-1 to TRBJ2-1; 13 bases agree with TRBD2. The CDR3: CSARLAGGDNEQFF. CDR3 nucleotide sequence: TGCAGCGCCCGACTAGCGGGAGGTGACAATGAGCAGTTCTTC.